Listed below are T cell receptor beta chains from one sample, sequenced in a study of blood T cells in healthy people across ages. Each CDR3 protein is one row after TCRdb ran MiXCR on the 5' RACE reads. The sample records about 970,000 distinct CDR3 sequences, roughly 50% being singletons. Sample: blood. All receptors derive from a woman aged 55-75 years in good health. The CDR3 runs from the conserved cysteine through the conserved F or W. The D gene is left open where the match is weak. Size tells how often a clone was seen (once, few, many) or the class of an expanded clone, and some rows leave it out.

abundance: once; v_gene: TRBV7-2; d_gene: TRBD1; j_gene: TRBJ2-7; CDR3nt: TGTGCCAGCAGCTCGAGGACAGGTCTCTACGAGCAGTACTTC; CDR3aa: CASSSRTGLYEQYF
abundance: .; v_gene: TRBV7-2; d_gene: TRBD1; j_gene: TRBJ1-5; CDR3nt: TGTGCCAGCAGCGAGACAGGGGTAAGCAATCAGCCCCAGCATTTT; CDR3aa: CASSETGVSNQPQHF
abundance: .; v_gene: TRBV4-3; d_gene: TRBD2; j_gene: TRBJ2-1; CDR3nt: TGCGCCAGCAGCCATACTAGCGGGCCTAATGAGCAGTTCTTC; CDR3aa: CASSHTSGPNEQFF
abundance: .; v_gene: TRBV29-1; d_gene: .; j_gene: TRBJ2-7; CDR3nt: TGCAGCGTTGAAGGGGGTCAGGGGTTTGGATACGAGCAGTACTTC; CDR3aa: CSVEGGQGFGYEQYF
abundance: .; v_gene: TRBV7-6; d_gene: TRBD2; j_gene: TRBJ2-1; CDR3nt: TGTGCCAGCAGCTCCCGCGGGACTAGGATTCCCTATGAGCAGTTCTTC; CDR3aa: CASSSRGTRIPYEQFF
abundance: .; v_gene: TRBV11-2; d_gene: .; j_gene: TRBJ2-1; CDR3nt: TGTGCCAGCAGCCAGCGGAGAGCCCGGGATGAGCAGTTCTTC; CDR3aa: CASSQRRARDEQFF
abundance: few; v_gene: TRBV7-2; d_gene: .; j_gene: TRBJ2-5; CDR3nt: TGTGCCAGCAGCCCCCAATATGCACAAGAGACCCAGTACTTC; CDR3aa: CASSPQYAQETQYF
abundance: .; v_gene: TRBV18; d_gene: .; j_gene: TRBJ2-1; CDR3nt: TGTGCCAGCTCACCTCTCGTCCAGGGCTACAATGAGCAGTTCTTC; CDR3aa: CASSPLVQGYNEQFF
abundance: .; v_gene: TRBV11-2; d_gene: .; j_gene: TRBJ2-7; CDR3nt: TGTGCCAGCAGCTTAGGGCCCCGGGATTACGAGCAGTACTTC; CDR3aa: CASSLGPRDYEQYF
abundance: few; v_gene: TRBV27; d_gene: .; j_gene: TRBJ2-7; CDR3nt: TGTGCCAGCCGGACCTCTGGAACCGAGCAGTACTTC; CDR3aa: CASRTSGTEQYF
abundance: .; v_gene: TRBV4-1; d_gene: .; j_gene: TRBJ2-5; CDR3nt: TGCGCCAGCAGCCAAGACCTAATTCAGACAGCCGATCAAGAGACCCAGTACTTC; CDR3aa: CASSQDLIQTADQETQYF
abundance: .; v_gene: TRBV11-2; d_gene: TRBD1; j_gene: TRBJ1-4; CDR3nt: TGTGCCAGCAGCGCCACAGGGGGCACGACAACTAATGAAAAACTGTTTTTT; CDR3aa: CASSATGGTTTNEKLFF
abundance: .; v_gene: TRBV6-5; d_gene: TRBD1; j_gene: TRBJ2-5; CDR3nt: TGTGTCGGCAGTTACTCCGGACAGGGGGGCCAGTACTTC; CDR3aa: CVGSYSGQGGQYF